The subject of this entry is one T cell receptor (beta chain). Its antigen is unknown. No much larger clonotype is one base removed from it; base qualities were not supplied. The time point label of this sample denotes: baseline before first vaccination. The vaccinee samples were drawn from two UK trials, COV001 and COV002, one of which was a single-blind randomized controlled phase 2/3 trial testing AZD1222 (ChAdOx1 nCoV-19) in healthy adults. Trial participant PBMC samples were collected at day 0 and day 28 after the second dose for TCRbeta chain sequencing. The CDR3 regions of human TCRbeta chains were analyzed by immunosequencing. In the authors' own workflow: Repertoire TCRs were checked for matches against a reference library of SARS-CoV-2-specific TCRs that had been generated using the MIRA antigen-specificity platform. Breadth meant the fraction of unique TCRs that were SARS-CoV-2-associated, whereas depth meant the fraction of total T cells that were SARS-CoV-2-associated. Each spike-specific TCR was assigned to its reactive spike region and to a CD4 or CD8 class using the MIRA data. Log10-transformed breadth and depth values were compared by one-way ANOVA with Sidak's multiple comparisons tests. Entries here come from immuneACCESS through TCRdb and include only in-frame sequences with V and J called. Some clones fail to appear in such tables; in the studies checked, an unresolved V gene covers under half of the shortfall, and the cause of the remainder is unknown. The DNA gave D and trimming, while V, J and clone size come from that table. For this sample there are 95,000 to 130,000 clones; around 88% appear just once. The leading ten clones occupy 8% to 10% of the sample.

This sample is drawn from a study of T cell responses to AZD1222 COVID-19 vaccine (dated by TCRdb to the early 2020s). For context, the study as a whole: Because spike-specific TCR depth and breadth did not differ between the two schedules, AZD1222 recipients who got a second dose at roughly 4 weeks were pooled with those who got a second dose at roughly 12 weeks. Trial participants were enrolled into age subgroups of 18-55, 56-69 and 70-plus years, which contained around 150, 29 and 61 TCR-sequenced participants, respectively. TCR sequencing was performed for roughly 250 trial participants, of whom 207 were given two doses of AZD1222 and 26 were given two doses of MenACWY control vaccine. Results and caveats for the whole study, not just this receptor: A significant rise in spike-specific TCR breadth and depth was observed after two AZD1222 doses relative to day 0 and relative to MenACWY recipients. Most participants were white British and females outnumbered males, and the authors suggested that clonal diversity may have been underestimated. Epitopes outside the regions mutated in the B.1.351 and B.1.1.7 variants were reportedly recognized by nearly half of the unique spike-specific TCRs. The vaccine-associated CD4 TCRs covered the entire spike protein, and the dominant responses fell in regions 160-218 and 743-854. The 56-69-year group was small, and its depth increase did not reach significance, likely because of low power. Because no day 14 peak-response samples were available, the repertoires could be characterized only after the peak T cell response. Only five to seven AZD1222 recipients were SARS-CoV-2 seropositive at baseline, limiting conclusions about previously exposed vaccinees.

V loses 3 bases of germline sequence and J loses 3 bases, and the interval between the two ends is 10 bases. CDR1 and CDR2 are read off the germline V gene as KGHDR and SFDVKD. The CDR3 starts with the cysteine, ends with the phenylalanine, and has 14 residues. The only DNA kept is the CDR3, 42 bases in frame from the first base. In this chain, TRBV24-1 is recombined with TRBJ1-2; no confident D gene assignment can be made. Sequenced here: peripheral blood, sampled on day 0 of AZD1222 vaccination. The TCR sequence derives from an adult in good health. The CDR3 reads as follows: CATSDTNSDYGYTF. The nucleotide sequence reads TGTGCCACCAGTGATACGAACAGCGACTATGGCTACACCTTC.